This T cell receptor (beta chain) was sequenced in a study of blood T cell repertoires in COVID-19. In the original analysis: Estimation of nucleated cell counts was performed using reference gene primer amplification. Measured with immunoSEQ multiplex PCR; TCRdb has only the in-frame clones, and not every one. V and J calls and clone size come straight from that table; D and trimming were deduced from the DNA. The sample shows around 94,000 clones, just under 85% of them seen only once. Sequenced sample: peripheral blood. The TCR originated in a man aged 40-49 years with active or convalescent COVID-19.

The CDR3 here is CASSFDRGSVKLFF. CDR3 bases: TGTGCCAGCAGCTTCGACAGGGGTTCAGTAAAACTGTTTTTT. The chain carries TRBV7-2 and TRBJ1-4; 8 bases are a match to TRBD1. The CDR3 covers 14 residues. The ends lost 3 bases at V and 10 bases at J; junction bases unmatched: 7. CDR1 and CDR2 from the germline V gene are SGHTA and FQGNSA.